The clone carrying this TCR beta chain has ten or more counts. Its antigen is undetermined. The sample belongs to a study of CD8 T cells in ankylosing spondylitis. A quantitative 5'-RACE method, one with molecular barcodes, was used to make TCR beta libraries. MiXCR, run by TCRdb on the 5' RACE reads, gives a single entry per CDR3 protein. Here the sample spans under 150,000 distinct CDR3 sequences, over 10% being singletons. Study results and caveats: A motif of seven or eight highly homologous TCR beta variants was seen as apparently characteristic of ankylosing spondylitis blood. Clones linked to disease were reported to show significant enrichment in matched ankylosing spondylitis synovial fluid.

The CDR3 spans 14 residues. The V end was cut by 8 bases, the J end by 1 base, with 13 bases between. The V gene's germline CDR1 is LNHNV and CDR2 YYDKDF (reference sequence). The J gene is TRBJ2-3, the V gene TRBV15; D gene ambiguous. The sequence was obtained from a female donor with ankylosing spondylitis or in good health (not recorded which). Source material: blood, either unsorted or a sorted T cell fraction (not recorded which). CDR3 amino acids: CATSLRAGTDTQYF. Written as DNA, the CDR3 is TGTGCCACCTCCCTTCGGGCAGGCACAGATACGCAGTATTTT.